This TCR beta chain was retrieved from a study of identical twins. Healthy Caucasians made up all donors. This CDR3 spans 14 amino acids. The germline CDR1 and CDR2 sequences are SGHRS and YFSETQ. Trimming cost V 9 bases and J 5 bases; bases outside gene matches: 9. From the 5' RACE reads, TCRdb called clonotypes with MiXCR, one entry per CDR3 protein. There are around 690,000 distinct CDR3 sequences in the sample; 21% occur only once, and about 4.3% lies in the top ten. The same sample was also used in a study of T cells expressing NK-cell markers. That paper states: HCMV seropositivity marked seven of the eight sequenced donors; one was seronegative.

V gene TRBV5-1 combines with J gene TRBJ2-5, with 11 bases that match TRBD1. The TCR comes from a woman between 18 and 30 years old in good health. Source material: PBMCs. The CDR3 coding sequence is TGCGCCACCTCAGGACAGGGGGCAGGGGAGACCCAGTACTTC. Its translation is CATSGQGAGETQYF.